This T cell receptor beta chain was obtained from a study of tumor-infiltrating lymphocytes in primary liver carcinoma (dated by TCRdb to the late 2010s). With regard to the full study: Between late 2015 and 2016, a handful of patients in China with histopathologically diagnosed primary liver carcinoma had surgical resection. Of the five patients, three men and two women aged 30 to 69 years, four had hepatocellular carcinoma and one had combined HCC and intrahepatic cholangiocarcinoma. The five patients had tumors of stage T1-T3 N0M0, with maximum diameters ranging from about 4 to 11 cm. Samples yielded roughly 3.5 to 7.13 million productive TCRbeta reads; read depth did not differ significantly between tissue types. TCRbeta repertoire sequencing, expression microarrays and whole-exome sequencing were combined in the study across five regions of each liver tumor, with adjacent normal tissue and blood also included. TCRbeta repertoire sequencing covered roughly 35 specimens from 5 patients: approximately 25 tumor regions, 5 adjacent noncancerous liver tissues and 5 peripheral blood samples. Technical replicate repertoires showed high reproducibility, with mean shared-clone rates about 0.88 and correlation coefficients above 0.95.

RNA from unsorted whole blood was extracted with TRIzol reagent, and germline DNA was obtained with the DNeasy Blood & Tissue kit. Patients had chronic HBV infection and were treatment-naive at sampling. Before surgery, roughly 4 milliliters of peripheral blood were collected into K2EDTA tubes. Study-level results and caveats: The top 250 clones made up a significantly larger repertoire fraction in tumors than in blood (p = 0.039). Because the samples were bulk and unsorted, CD4+ and CD8+ T cell repertoires could not be compared. Because only the TCR beta chain was sequenced and unpaired alpha chains were not captured, true repertoire diversity is likely underestimated. With just a few patients in the study, the authors point out that the findings should be validated in a larger study. Repertoire overlap was found to be higher between tumor regions (mean around 35%) than between tumor-adjacent (approximately 17%) or tumor-blood (around 15%) pairs, consistent with antigen-driven expansion.

Starting from approximately 500 ng total RNA, TCRbeta-specific cDNA was produced by reverse transcription with a constant-region primer and ProtoScript II reverse transcriptase. Three nested multiplex PCR rounds, following a slightly modified ARM-PCR procedure, were used to build the TCRbeta libraries. Each of the first two PCR rounds ran for 10 cycles and used multiplex TRBV1-TRBV30 forward primers together with a Cbeta reverse primer. Sample barcodes and Illumina adapters were added in a final 25-cycle PCR with Deep VentR polymerase. Amplicons of 200-500 bp were gel-purified with a QIAquick gel extraction kit before sequencing. TCRbeta amplicons were sequenced on an Illumina HiSeq 2500 with 250-bp paired-end reads. The published analysis was carried out like this. Quality trimming of reads was performed with Trimmomatic v0.33, and paired reads were merged with FLASH v1.2.11 so that full CDR3 sequences could be recovered. MiGEC v1.2.1b assigned V, D and J germline segments to the rearranged TCRbeta sequences. Clonotype statistics and Shannon-Wiener diversity indices were computed with VDJtools v1.0.0. To reduce sampling bias, subsequent analyses other than the diversity analysis used only the 250 most abundant clonotypes in each sample. Using fastp trimming at Q25 and MiXCR clonotype assembly, TCRdb reanalyzed the public sequencing data and kept in-frame beta chains. When rows share a CDR3 protein, they turn into one entry using the most common DNA and genes. The V and J calls come from TCRdb's annotation, not from the publication. Counted in this sample were about 200,000 distinct CDR3 sequences; approximately 64% of them appeared once. Roughly 7% of the sample belongs to the ten largest clones.

Including cysteine and phenylalanine, the CDR3 has 11 amino acids. CDR3 DNA is the only sequence kept; it has 33 bases, read in frame from the first base. Concerning this clonotype itself: There is no known antigen for this receptor. A junction end diverges from the germline sequence, so it may reflect a read error.

The TCR sequence derives from a woman aged 60 to 75 with primary liver carcinoma and hepatitis B virus infection. The sequenced material came from peripheral blood. The sequence links TRBV12-3 or TRBV12-4 to TRBJ2-5; no D gene is confidently identified. The CDR3: CASRNQETKYF. In nucleotide form, the sequence is TGCGCCAGCAGGAACCAAGAGACCAAGTACTTC.